One and the same sample provided the 8 T cell receptor beta chains below, sequenced in a study of control samples from healthy donors and cancer patients. Profiling relied on immunoSEQ multiplex PCR, and the TCRdb table lists in-frame clones only, not all of them. The repertoire holds 150,000 or so clones, with roughly 92% as singletons. Sequenced sample: blood. The receptors were sampled from a young woman in good health.

The chain recombines TRBV28 with TRBJ2-7; 11 bases are shared with TRBD1. Germline CDR1 is MDHEN and CDR2 is SYDVKM. This CDR3 is 15 amino acids long. V dropped 3 bases and J dropped 3; count of bases not matched to a gene: 4. The DNA for the CDR3 is TGTGCCAGCAGTTTTTTGGACAGGGGGCTCTACGAGCAGTACTTC. This gives the protein CASSFLDRGLYEQYF.

This rearrangement joins TRBV7-9 to TRBJ2-1; TRBD2 agrees at 10 bases. The CDR3 has 14 residues. Germline trimming cut 3 bases from V and 9 bases from J; bases unmatched to any gene: 5. Germline V gives CDR1 SEHNR, CDR2 FQNEAQ (reference sequence). The CDR3 loop reads CASSFSGRVGEQFF. DNA for the CDR3: TGTGCCAGCAGCTTCAGCGGGAGGGTAGGTGAGCAGTTCTTC. Together with reference TRBV7-9 and TRBJ2-1, the CDR3 gives the full variable domain: DTGVSQNPRHKITKRGQNVTFRCDPISEHNRLYWYRQTLGQGPEFLTYFQNEAQLEKSRLLSDRFSAERPKGSFSTLEIQRTEQGDSAMYLCASSFSGRVGEQFFGPGTRLTVL.

This sequence joins TRBV29-1 and TRBJ1-2; perhaps TRBD1 as D (6 bases). CDR3 length: 15 residues. Per the germline V gene, CDR1 is SQVTM and CDR2 is ANQGSEA. V gave up 0 bases and J gave up 4 bases, with 15 bases separating them. As DNA, the CDR3 is TGCAGCGTTGAAGACATCCTTACAGGGCTCTATGGCTACACCTTC. Its translation: CSVEDILTGLYGYTF.

The chain combines TRBV6-2 or TRBV6-3 with TRBJ1-2; D unclear. V lost 6 bases to trimming and J lost 3 bases, with 5 bases between them. CDR1 is MNHEY and CDR2 is SVGEGT in the germline V gene. The CDR3 loop spans 11 amino acids. CDR3 sequence (DNA): TGTGCCAGCAGCCCAGACTATGGCTACACCTTC. Its protein product is CASSPDYGYTF.

This chain uses TRBV27 with TRBJ2-7; D remains ambiguous. The V end lost 2 bases, the J end lost 0 bases, and 5 bases lay between the germline ends. Per germline, CDR1 MNHEY and CDR2 SMNVEV (reference sequence). This CDR3 region has 13 residues. The CDR3 DNA reads as TGTGCCAGCAGTTTAAGTGGCTCCTACGAGCAGTACTTC. Its protein is CASSLSGSYEQYF.

This chain uses TRBV18 with TRBJ2-3; D ambiguous. CDR1 KGHSH and CDR2 LQKENI come from the germline V gene. This CDR3 region has 13 residues. The germline V and J ends were trimmed by 0 bases and 4 bases, with 5 bases remaining between them. CDR3 DNA sequence: TGTGCCAGCTCACCACCCGTCTCAGATACGCAGTATTTT. It translates to CASSPPVSDTQYF.

The rearrangement uses TRBV29-1 and TRBJ2-5; TRBD2 matches 15 bases. The CDR3 is 18 amino acids. V gave up 0 bases and J gave up 4 bases; unmatched junction bases: 9. From germline, CDR1 is SQVTM and CDR2 ANQGSEA. CDR3 in DNA: TGCAGCGTTGAAGATGGGGGACTAGCGGGAGGAGGGCGAGAGACCCAGTACTTC. Translation gives CSVEDGGLAGGGRETQYF.

This clone was counted once. This rearrangement joins TRBV28 to TRBJ1-5; D not resolved. V lost 6 bases, J lost 0 bases, and 12 bases lay in between. The CDR3 consists of 15 residues. CDR1 and CDR2 (germline): MDHEN, SYDVKM. Written as DNA, the CDR3 is TGTGCCAGCAGGACGGGGAGCCATAGCAATCAGCCCCAGCATTTT. This translates into CASRTGSHSNQPQHF.